These T cell receptor beta chains were read from a single sample in a study of T cell clones after liver transplantation. Clones were read by immunoSEQ multiplex PCR, and TCRdb kept only the in-frame ones, dropping some. There are about 58,000 clones in the sample; less than 85% occur only once, and 2.8% lies in the top ten. Sequencing was performed on CD4+ T cells from blood, taken at the roughly 16-month timepoint. The source is a human patient who received a liver transplant. Some T cells could come from the graft donor. Each CDR3 is given with its conserved first and last residue. The order of the fields is D gene, V gene, J gene, clone size, CDR3 protein, CDR3 DNA. The D gene is left open where the match is weak. Expanded clones are given a class, and other clones once, few, many or no size at all.

>TRBD2|TRBV29-1|TRBJ2-3|once
CSVVAGGSTDTQYF
TGCAGCGTCGTAGCGGGGGGGAGCACAGATACGCAGTATTTT
>.|TRBV9|TRBJ1-2|once
CASSVVQPNYNGYTF
TGTGCCAGCAGCGTAGTCCAACCGAACTACAATGGCTACACCTTC
>TRBD2|TRBV28|TRBJ2-7|.
CASSLSGGGTREQYF
TGTGCCAGCAGTTTATCTGGCGGGGGTACACGCGAGCAGTACTTC
>.|TRBV5-1|TRBJ2-3|.
CASSLAGVHTDTQYF
TGCGCCAGCAGCTTGGCCGGAGTCCATACAGATACGCAGTATTTT
>TRBD1|TRBV5-6|TRBJ2-3|.
CASSETGGTDTQYF
TGTGCCAGCAGCGAAACAGGGGGCACAGATACGCAGTATTTT
>.|TRBV14|TRBJ2-3|.
CASSLSGASTDTQYF
TGTGCCAGCAGCCTGAGCGGTGCTAGCACAGATACGCAGTATTTT
>TRBD1|TRBV7-8|TRBJ1-2|once
CASSLGTARDGYTF
TGTGCCAGCAGCCTCGGGACAGCCAGAGATGGCTACACCTTC
>.|TRBV19|TRBJ2-4|.
CASSIGSGTKNIQYF
TGTGCCAGTAGTATAGGTTCGGGAACCAAAAACATTCAGTACTTC
>TRBD1|TRBV15|TRBJ1-2|few
CATSRDYGTGLGMDGYTF
TGTGCCACCAGCAGAGATTATGGGACAGGGTTGGGTATGGATGGCTACACCTTC
>.|TRBV2|TRBJ1-2|.
CASSVLRAAADTLGYTF
TGTGCCAGCAGTGTATTAAGGGCGGCCGCCGACACCCTCGGCTACACCTTC
>.|TRBV6-1|TRBJ1-4|.
CASSEMGGSEKLFF
TGTGCCAGCAGTGAAATGGGGGGTAGTGAAAAACTGTTTTTT
>.|TRBV4-3|TRBJ1-3|.
CASSQERGPSGNTIYF
TGCGCCAGCAGCCAAGAAAGGGGCCCCTCTGGAAACACCATATATTTT
>TRBD2|TRBV11-3|TRBJ2-1|.
CASSLGTSQYNEQFF
TGTGCCAGCAGCTTAGGGACTAGCCAGTACAATGAGCAGTTCTTC
>.|TRBV4-1|TRBJ2-3|.
CASSPGKKIWTDTQYF
TGCGCCAGCAGCCCAGGGAAAAAAATCTGGACAGATACGCAGTATTTT
>.|TRBV6-6|TRBJ2-1|.
CASTREGSSYNEQFF
TGTGCCAGCACCCGTGAGGGGAGCTCCTACAATGAGCAGTTCTTC
>.|TRBV6-5|TRBJ1-3|.
CASSYQRGSGNTIYF
TGTGCCAGCAGTTACCAACGGGGCTCTGGAAACACCATATATTTT
>.|TRBV28|TRBJ1-4|.
CATLEGLGGEKLFF
TGTGCCACCCTCGAAGGGCTGGGGGGCGAAAAACTGTTTTTT
>.|TRBV11-3|TRBJ1-6|.
CASSLHNSPLHF
TGTGCCAGCAGCTTACATAATTCACCCCTCCACTTT
>.|TRBV6-5|TRBJ2-2|.
CASSYGTTGELFF
TGTGCCAGCAGTTACGGGACCACCGGGGAGCTGTTTTTT
>TRBD1|TRBV5-8|TRBJ2-5|.
CASSSGDRGETQYF
TGTGCCAGCAGCTCAGGTGACAGGGGAGAGACCCAGTACTTC
>TRBD1|TRBV29-1|TRBJ2-5|.
CSVVDREREETQYF
TGCAGCGTTGTTGACAGGGAAAGGGAAGAGACCCAGTACTTC
>.|TRBV27|TRBJ2-3|.
CASSSRILLGDTQYF
TGTGCCAGCAGTTCACGGATTTTATTGGGAGATACGCAGTATTTT
>TRBD1|TRBV28|TRBJ1-6|.
CASSPNQGGESPLHF
TGTGCCAGCAGTCCCAACCAGGGGGGGGAGTCACCCCTCCACTTT
>.|TRBV6-1|TRBJ1-6|.
CAGSASRDSPLHF
TGTGCCGGCAGCGCTAGCAGGGATTCACCCCTCCACTTT
>.|TRBV29-1|TRBJ2-6|.
CSVGAPGANVLTF
TGCAGCGTCGGGGCTCCTGGGGCCAACGTCCTGACTTTC
>TRBD2|TRBV10-3|TRBJ2-5|.
CAISASSGGGETQYF
TGTGCCATCAGTGCCAGTAGCGGGGGGGGAGAGACCCAGTACTTC
>TRBD2|TRBV5-4|TRBJ2-1|.
CASSLGTSGGHNEQFF
TGTGCCAGCAGCTTGGGAACTAGCGGGGGCCACAATGAGCAGTTCTTC
>TRBD2|TRBV5-4|TRBJ2-3|.
CASSPGLAGGYSTDTQYF
TGTGCCAGCAGCCCGGGACTAGCGGGGGGTTATAGCACAGATACGCAGTATTTT
>.|TRBV2|TRBJ2-1|.
CASSDLTGINEQFF
TGTGCCAGCAGTGATTTAACCGGGATCAATGAGCAGTTCTTC
>.|TRBV27|TRBJ1-2|.
CASSPGINYGYTF
TGTGCCAGCAGCCCCGGGATAAACTATGGCTACACCTTC
>.|TRBV4-2|TRBJ1-3|.
CASSPKEGSGNTIYF
TGTGCCAGCAGCCCGAAGGAGGGATCTGGAAACACCATATATTTT
>.|TRBV6-4|TRBJ2-1|.
CASSIWTKTLDNEQFF
TGTGCCAGCAGTATCTGGACTAAGACGCTCGACAATGAGCAGTTCTTC
>TRBD2|TRBV11-3|TRBJ2-1|.
CASSLVGLAGAYNEQFF
TGTGCCAGCAGCTTAGTTGGGCTAGCGGGCGCCTACAATGAGCAGTTCTTC
>.|TRBV28|TRBJ1-2|.
CASSLGSGSNYGYTF
TGTGCCAGCAGTTTAGGGTCAGGTTCTAACTATGGCTACACCTTC
>TRBD2|TRBV28|TRBJ2-3|.
CATLRGGGSTDTQYF
TGTGCCACCCTAAGGGGCGGGGGAAGCACAGATACGCAGTATTTT
>TRBD1|TRBV18|TRBJ1-1|.
CASSPSGQGEAFF
TGTGCCAGCTCACCAAGCGGACAGGGAGAAGCTTTCTTT
>TRBD1|TRBV5-4|TRBJ2-5|.
CASSIPGTGGIGETQYF
TGTGCCAGCAGCATCCCCGGGACAGGGGGGATTGGAGAGACCCAGTACTTC
>TRBD2|TRBV4-3|TRBJ2-1|.
CASSRGLAANEQFF
TGCGCCAGCAGCCGAGGACTAGCGGCCAATGAGCAGTTCTTC
>TRBD2|TRBV2|TRBJ2-2|.
CASSEGLAAARPFF
TGTGCCAGCAGTGAGGGACTAGCGGCAGCCAGGCCGTTTTTT
>.|TRBV28|TRBJ1-5|.
CASISQDWGQPQHF
TGTGCCAGCATTTCACAGGATTGGGGTCAGCCCCAGCATTTT
>TRBD1|TRBV29-1|TRBJ1-1|.
CSGDRGQNEAFF
TGCAGCGGTGACAGGGGGCAGAATGAAGCTTTCTTT
>TRBD2|TRBV11-2|TRBJ2-7|.
CASSSTTWEGNYEQYF
TGTGCCAGCAGCTCCACGACCTGGGAGGGTAACTACGAGCAGTACTTC
>TRBD1|TRBV6-5|TRBJ2-1|.
CASSLNRDRGNEQFF
TGTGCCAGCAGCCTTAACCGGGACAGGGGCAATGAGCAGTTCTTC
>.|TRBV28|TRBJ1-6|.
CASSFGSSYNSPLHF
TGTGCCAGCAGTTTTGGGAGCTCCTATAATTCACCCCTCCACTTT
>.|TRBV7-2|TRBJ2-1|.
CASSPQGTRTYNEQFF
TGTGCCAGCAGCCCCCAGGGGACCAGGACCTACAATGAGCAGTTCTTC
>.|TRBV21-1|TRBJ2-1|.
CASSKGHRDRFRFF
TGTGCCAGCAGCAAAGGTCATCGGGACAGGTTCAGGTTCTTC
>TRBD2|TRBV30|TRBJ2-5|once
CAWTPGLRETQYF
TGTGCCTGGACCCCGGGACTAAGAGAGACCCAGTACTTC
>.|TRBV10-3|TRBJ2-1|.
CAISESKLASYNEQFF
TGTGCCATCAGTGAAAGTAAACTAGCCTCCTACAATGAGCAGTTCTTC
>.|TRBV6-5|TRBJ1-1|once
CASSEEAFF
TGTGCCAGCAGTGAGGAAGCTTTCTTT
>TRBD2|TRBV28|TRBJ2-5|.
CASSPAGLQETQYF
TGTGCCAGCAGCCCAGCGGGGTTGCAAGAGACCCAGTACTTC
>.|TRBV7-9|TRBJ2-5|.
CASSLHSVTAQYF
TGTGCCAGCAGCTTGCATAGCGTGACGGCCCAGTACTTC
>.|TRBV5-4|TRBJ1-6|.
CASSSGSTFDSPLHF
TGTGCCAGCAGCTCAGGGAGTACGTTCGATTCACCCCTCCACTTT
>.|TRBV28|TRBJ1-5|medium-sized
CASSSARDRNQPQHF
TGTGCCAGCAGTTCGGCCAGGGATCGCAATCAGCCCCAGCATTTT
>TRBD2|TRBV6-1|TRBJ2-7|.
CASSVSGTSGGAYEQYF
TGTGCCAGCAGTGTGTCCGGGACTAGCGGGGGGGCCTACGAGCAGTACTTC
>.|TRBV6-1|TRBJ1-5|few
CASRGGVNQPQHF
TGTGCCAGCAGGGGGGGTGTCAATCAGCCCCAGCATTTT
>TRBD1|TRBV5-1|TRBJ2-2|.
CASSLGNDRAGELFF
TGCGCCAGCAGCTTGGGAAATGACAGGGCCGGGGAGCTGTTTTTT
>.|TRBV4-2|TRBJ2-1|.
CASSQENGNEQFF
TGTGCCAGCAGCCAAGAGAATGGTAATGAGCAGTTCTTC
>.|TRBV5-1|TRBJ1-3|.
CASSLELASGNTIYF
TGCGCCAGCAGCTTGGAGCTGGCCTCTGGAAACACCATATATTTT
>.|TRBV11-2|TRBJ1-1|.
CASSSYPATEAFF
TGTGCCAGCAGCTCCTACCCTGCCACTGAAGCTTTCTTT
>TRBD1|TRBV30|TRBJ1-2|.
CACNKDRGGYTF
TGTGCCTGCAATAAGGACAGGGGTGGCTACACCTTC